The rows below give T cell receptor beta chains drawn from one sample of a study of OX40 agonist ivuxolimab in advanced cancers. Generated by immunoSEQ multiplex PCR, the TCRdb table keeps only in-frame clones and is missing some. The sample yields some 9,200 clones, 89% seen once. The source material was CD4+ or CD8+ T cells sorted from blood, sampled in a trial of the OX40 agonist ivuxolimab. Every receptor here comes from an adult with an advanced solid tumor such as melanoma, head and neck, liver or kidney cancer. Both conserved end residues are trimmed from each CDR3.

j_call,v_call,cdr3_aa
TRBJ1-6,TRBV29-1,SAKDRMNSPLH
TRBJ2-4,TRBV29-1,SVTGLAGGLANIQY
TRBJ1-6,TRBV28,ASSLPRQGNSPLH
TRBJ2-7,TRBV6-1,AIRGLSYEQY
TRBJ1-5,TRBV15,ATSPLAGTYSNQPQH
TRBJ2-3,TRBV5-4,ASSFLAGGRGDTQY
TRBJ2-5,TRBV5-1,ASSGRIQETQY
TRBJ2-1,TRBV18,ASSPSGRSNEQF
TRBJ2-7,TRBV10-3,AISDPNRGPGEQY
TRBJ1-5,TRBV5-1,ASSPVPTGQGDQPQH
TRBJ2-5,TRBV28,ASSFSQETQY
TRBJ2-3,TRBV9,ASSPRLRTSTDTQY
TRBJ2-7,TRBV4-2,ASSQDLLAGGNYEQY
TRBJ1-6,TRBV7-3,ASSTGQYNSPLH
TRBJ1-2,TRBV6-5,ASSYFETGGYGYT